This T cell receptor (beta chain) was sequenced for a study of blood T cells in healthy people across ages (dated by TCRdb to about 2015). About the investigation overall: In model experiments, template switching captured roughly one uniquely barcoded TCR beta cDNA molecule for every two T cells. The study measured age-related changes in TCR beta repertoire diversity using deep sequencing normalized with unique cDNA molecular identifiers. Two additional independent replicas of 1 million unique cDNA reads from the same blood draw were analyzed for two donors (one aged 18 to 30 and one aged 80 or older). Donors were grouped into four age groups: young (average roughly 16 years), middle-aged (39), aged (over 55) and long-lived (about 82).

Libraries were prepared through 5' RACE. Instrument used: Illumina HiSeq 2500. A second roughly 6 to 11 cycle PCR used a sample-barcoded 5' primer and a J-beta primer mix. A unique molecular identifier was introduced onto each TCR beta cDNA molecule by a template-switch 5' adaptor carrying 12 random nucleotides. At least 2.5 million CDR3-containing paired-end reads were obtained from each sample. The Mint cDNA synthesis kit, primed by a TRBC-specific oligonucleotide, was used to synthesize first-strand cDNA from all RNA. Following uracil-DNA glycosylase treatment, a first 18-cycle PCR with universal primers M1SS and BC2_uni_R was performed on all cDNA. From the authors' description of their analysis: Normalization of each sample was performed by random selection of 1 million high-quality reads, each carrying a distinct molecular identifier. Instead of being binned into consensus sequences, reads that shared molecular identifiers were thrown out. MiTCR, set to a Q25 quality threshold and the strictest error-elimination algorithm, was used for CDR3 identification, clonotype clustering and error correction. A nonparametric unseen species model with Euler transformation was used to estimate lower-bound total TCR beta diversity. TCRdb trimmed the raw reads at Q25, called clones with MiXCR and kept productive beta chains. Each CDR3 protein appears once, grouped with its most common genes and DNA. Clone size and V and J calls follow TCRdb, not the original study. This sample is represented by roughly 800,000 distinct CDR3 sequences; around a quarter of them were singletons. The ten largest clones add up to 9% to 9.5% of the sample.

The research as a whole found: Estimates of total diversity based on one million sequenced T cells were regarded as lower bounds and as underestimates. Since profiling was done on bulk unsorted PBMCs, naive and antigen-experienced compartments could not be conclusively compared. A strong correlation was found between observed TCR beta diversity and the percentage of naive T cells measured by flow cytometry. Observed TCR beta diversity per million T cells fell roughly linearly with age, and a significant reduction was already apparent by age around 36. Compared with the aged group, the long-lived group had more naive CD4+ T cells, fewer expanded clones and increased TCR diversity, suggesting age selection. Because donor CMV infection status was unknown, age-related changes in expanded clonotypes were potentially confounded.

The donors were roughly 38 Caucasian individuals from Russia, aged roughly 6 to 100 years, who were systemically healthy. Each donor gave about 10 milliliters of peripheral blood, drawn into EDTA-treated Vacutainer tubes. Ficoll-Paque density-gradient centrifugation was used to isolate PBMCs, with at least 7 million per sample. Total RNA, at least 5 micrograms per sample, was extracted from PBMCs with Trizol reagent. The percentages of naive CD45RAhigh/CD27high T cells were determined by flow cytometry on a PBMC aliquot from every donor. CDR1 is given as MNHNY and CDR2 as SVGAGI, both from the germline V gene (reference sequence). Trimmed from V: 0 bases; trimmed from J: 5 bases; junction bases lacking a gene match: 2. The CDR3 sequence holds 14 residues, the cysteine and phenylalanine included. The entry retains the CDR3 DNA only, 42 bases that are in frame from base 1. A word on this clonotype: The target of this receptor is not known. Per-base quality was not reported, and no clone a single base away is much larger than it.

These same records also appear under a second study, on T cells of mothers and their children. According to the second study: Nine systemically healthy Caucasian individuals served as donors, namely three mothers together with their six children. cDNA synthesis consumed the entire amount of extracted RNA, loaded at around 1.4 ug RNA in each 15 ul reaction. In the second PCR, the M1S primer added sample barcodes and 2-4 random nucleotides. Over 8 million TCR beta CDR3 reads were obtained for each mother, and 2.5 million to 3 million reads were obtained for each child. TCR recombination output is similarly shaped by thymic selection in related and unrelated pairs, with a minor effect exerted by inherited differences. Normalized repertoire overlap was always slightly but never significantly higher in related than unrelated mother-child pairs. No persistent microchimeric T cell clones were detected, at a sensitivity of 90 to 100 clones per million clonotypes. Deep NGS was used in the study to compare the TCR beta repertoires of mothers and children and to look for features that separate related mother-child pairs from unrelated individuals. The mean age was roughly 40 +/- 4 years for the mothers and approximately 11 +/- 4 years for the children. After adapters were ligated using NEBNext reagents, the libraries underwent 100+100 nt paired-end sequencing on an Illumina HiSeq 2000. To prevent cross-contamination, the mother and child libraries were prepared one month apart and sequenced in separate runs. Between roughly 500,000 and 2,100,000 distinct TCR beta clonotypes were identified per donor. Naive TCR beta clonotypes were estimated from low-frequency clonotypes matched to each donor's FACS-determined naive share, without sorting.

The sample was blood. The chain is made from TRBV6-6 and TRBJ2-7; 9 bases in the middle match TRBD2. The receptor comes from a boy younger than 18 in good health. The nucleotide sequence is given as TGTGCCAGCAGTTACTCGAGGACTAGCGACGAGCAGTACTTC. Its protein is CASSYSRTSDEQYF.